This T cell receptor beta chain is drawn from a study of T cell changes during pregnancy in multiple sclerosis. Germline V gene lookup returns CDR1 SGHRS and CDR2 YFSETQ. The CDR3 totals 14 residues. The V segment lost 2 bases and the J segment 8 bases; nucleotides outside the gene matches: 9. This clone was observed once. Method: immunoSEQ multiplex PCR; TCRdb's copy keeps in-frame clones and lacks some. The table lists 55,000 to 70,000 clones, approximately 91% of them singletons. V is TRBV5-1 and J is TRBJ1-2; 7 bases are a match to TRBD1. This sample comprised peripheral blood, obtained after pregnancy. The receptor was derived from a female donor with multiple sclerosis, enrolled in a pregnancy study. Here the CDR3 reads CASSLLQGRSGYTF. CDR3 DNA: TGCGCCAGCAGCTTACTACAGGGGCGTTCCGGCTACACCTTC.